This T cell receptor beta chain was sequenced during a study of blood T cell repertoires in COVID-19 (dated by TCRdb to about 2020). About the full investigation: Collaborator samples came from the United States, Italy and Spain and covered acute and convalescent phases of COVID-19. The material from the prospective study consisted of cDNA or gDNA derived from T cells, B-cell-depleted T cells, or PBMCs. Subjects who had been exposed to COVID-19, were actively infected with it, or had recovered from it provided the deeply sampled blood TCRbeta repertoires that made up the dataset. A freely available public database, intended as a resource for researchers studying the immune response to SARS-CoV-2, is where the repertoires were released. The samples were drawn from two sources: the first 160 participants of the ongoing ImmuneRACE study, and 1,000 to 1,500 subjects contributed by 6 global collaborators. A de-identified subject ID, COVID-19 status, age in years and sex were almost always included in the sample metadata. Where available, HLA class I and class II types were taken from metadata supplied by the sample provider and were not determined by assay-based typing. The investigation overall reported the following: The amount of clinical and demographic metadata varied by source and participant and was provided uncurated.

Participants in the prospective study were enrolled through a virtual design, were aged 18 to 89 years, and lived in 24 United States geographic areas. Cohort assignment in the prospective study relied on participant-reported clinical history from a screening survey and a study questionnaire. Recovered participants in ImmuneRACE Cohort 3 were defined by two consecutive negative NP/OP PCR tests, clearance by a healthcare professional, or resolution of symptoms. In the prospective study, whole blood, serum and a nasopharyngeal or oropharyngeal swab were collected from each participant by mobile phlebotomists. Prospective study participants could optionally give additional blood draws and questionnaires over an approximately two-month period. Blood samples from the prospective study were shipped frozen or at room temperature prior to DNA extraction. Turning to this clone: Its target antigen remains unknown. It has no much larger one-base neighbor in the sample; base qualities were not kept.

TCRbeta CDR3 regions were amplified from genomic DNA using the immunoSEQ Assay, a bias-controlled multiplex PCR. Under the source paper's analysis protocol: The number of nucleated cells in each sample was estimated by amplification of reference gene primers within the assay. Sequence reads were collapsed and filtered to measure the absolute abundance of every unique TCRbeta CDR3 rearrangement. For each sample, productive Simpson clonality was calculated as the square root of Simpson's diversity index across productive rearrangements. TCRdb's version of the immuneACCESS table is confined to in-frame rearrangements and falls short of the full clone set. An unresolved V gene accounts for under half of the shortfall where checked; the remainder is of unknown origin. V and J calls and clone size come straight from that table; D and trimming were deduced from the DNA. The sample contains 150,000 or so clones, roughly three quarters of them found a single time. The ten largest clones represent approximately 6% of the sample.

Including the terminal cysteine and phenylalanine, the CDR3 comprises 14 residues. Only the CDR3 DNA stays, 42 bases, in frame from base 1. The junction carries 9 bases between V and J, which are trimmed by 6 bases and 0 bases respectively. The germline V gene supplies CDR1 SNHLY and CDR2 FYNNEI. Sequenced material: PBMCs or T cells enriched from blood (not recorded which). Here the chain combines TRBV2 and TRBJ1-3, and perhaps TRBD1 as D gene, on 5 matching bases. This sequence originates from a woman between 50 and 59 years old who had recovered from COVID-19. The CDR3 sequence is CASRKGNSGNTIYF. The nucleotide sequence is TGTGCCAGCAGGAAGGGGAACTCTGGAAACACCATATATTTT.